This T cell receptor beta chain stems from a study of T cell changes during pregnancy in multiple sclerosis. Germline CDR1 reads LGHNA; CDR2 reads YSLEER. This CDR3 contains 17 residues. V lost 1 base and J lost 9, with 19 bases in between. Clones were sequenced by immunoSEQ multiplex PCR, and TCRdb holds only the in-frame ones, with some missing. In the table there are approximately 68,000 clones, 90% to 95% of which are singletons. The source of this sequence is a female donor with multiple sclerosis, enrolled in a pregnancy study. Here the sequenced sample was peripheral blood, taken in the second trimester of pregnancy. This chain joins TRBV4-3 and TRBJ1-6, with D tentatively TRBD1 (6 bases). CDR3 in amino acids: CASSQVGLAGVGSPLHF. DNA for the CDR3: TGCGCCAGCAGCCAAGTAGGGTTGGCAGGGGTAGGTTCACCCCTCCACTTT.